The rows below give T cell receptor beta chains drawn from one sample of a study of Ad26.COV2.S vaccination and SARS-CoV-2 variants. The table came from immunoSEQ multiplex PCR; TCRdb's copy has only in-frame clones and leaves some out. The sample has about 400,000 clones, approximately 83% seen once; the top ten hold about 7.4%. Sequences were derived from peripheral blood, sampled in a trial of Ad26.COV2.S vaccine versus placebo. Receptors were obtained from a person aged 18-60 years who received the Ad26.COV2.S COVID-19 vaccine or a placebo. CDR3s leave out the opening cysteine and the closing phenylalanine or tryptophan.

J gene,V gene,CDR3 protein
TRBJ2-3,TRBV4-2,ASSHSGLDTDTQY
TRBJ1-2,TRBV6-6,ASSLWGGHYGYT
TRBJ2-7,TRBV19,ASSWDGSYEQY
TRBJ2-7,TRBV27,ASSFLGSSYEQY
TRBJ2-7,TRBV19,ASSIVGGSYEQY
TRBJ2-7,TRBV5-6,ASKDGSYEQY
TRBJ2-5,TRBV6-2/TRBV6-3,ASNPRWVTETQY
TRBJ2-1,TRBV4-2,ASSLPGLANDEQF
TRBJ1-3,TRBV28,AILSAGNTIY
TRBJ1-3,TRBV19,ASRGQGYGNTIY
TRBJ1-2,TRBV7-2,ASSQDRFGYT
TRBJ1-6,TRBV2,ASSAQTGLNSPLH
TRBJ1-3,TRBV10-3,AISEPRQKPN
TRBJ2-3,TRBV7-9,ASSPEGVVAGPNTQY
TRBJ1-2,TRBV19,ASSGPGEGYGYT
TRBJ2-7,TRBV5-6,ASSYTGFAPTNEQY
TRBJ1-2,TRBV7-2,ASSVLQGKGYT
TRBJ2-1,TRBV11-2,ASSSFIGNEQF
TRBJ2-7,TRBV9,ASSTSGSYEQY
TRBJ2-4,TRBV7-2,ASSTYLLPNLAKNIQY
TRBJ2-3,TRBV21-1,ASSKGRRDSTDTQY
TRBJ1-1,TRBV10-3,AISEREGGTEAF
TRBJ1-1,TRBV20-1,SAKREEGAF
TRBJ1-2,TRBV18,ASSPPTAGYYGYT
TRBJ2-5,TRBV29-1,SVPKADRTQY
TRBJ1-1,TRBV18,ASSPRATEAF
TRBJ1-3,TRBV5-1,ASSPGGSGNTIY
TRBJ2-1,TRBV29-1,SVAAPTRNEQF
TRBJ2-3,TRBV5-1,ASSLGASGRFADTQY
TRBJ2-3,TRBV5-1,ASSLTGTGDTQY
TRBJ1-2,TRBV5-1,ASSPARGLNYGYT
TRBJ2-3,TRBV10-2,ASSETRGSTDTQY
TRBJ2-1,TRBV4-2,ASSFRLAGYNEQF
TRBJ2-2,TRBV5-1,ASSLGGTGELF
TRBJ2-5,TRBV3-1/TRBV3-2,ASSGGPSQETQY
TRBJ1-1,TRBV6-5,ASSWGPNTEAF
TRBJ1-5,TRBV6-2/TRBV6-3,ASSYQGGQPQH
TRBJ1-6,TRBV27,ASSLAGQGIGHNNSPLH
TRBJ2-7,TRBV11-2,ASSAPGQGAYEQY
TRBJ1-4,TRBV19,ASRTQRGGYEKLF
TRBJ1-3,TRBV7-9,ASSPYLGTAGNTIY
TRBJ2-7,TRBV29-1,SVEASRGANEQY
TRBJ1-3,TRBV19,ASSWTPGTGNTIY
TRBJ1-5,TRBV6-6,ASSPDRSGNQPQH
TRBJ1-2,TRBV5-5,ASSPGTGGRYGYT
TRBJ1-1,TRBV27,ASSLFSRVGGRVEAF
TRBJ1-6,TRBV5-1,ASSPGQGGVLPLH
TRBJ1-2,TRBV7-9,ASSLETSGYT
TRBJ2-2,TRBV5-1,ASSLGDISTGELF
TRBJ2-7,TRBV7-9,ASSLSESSYEQY